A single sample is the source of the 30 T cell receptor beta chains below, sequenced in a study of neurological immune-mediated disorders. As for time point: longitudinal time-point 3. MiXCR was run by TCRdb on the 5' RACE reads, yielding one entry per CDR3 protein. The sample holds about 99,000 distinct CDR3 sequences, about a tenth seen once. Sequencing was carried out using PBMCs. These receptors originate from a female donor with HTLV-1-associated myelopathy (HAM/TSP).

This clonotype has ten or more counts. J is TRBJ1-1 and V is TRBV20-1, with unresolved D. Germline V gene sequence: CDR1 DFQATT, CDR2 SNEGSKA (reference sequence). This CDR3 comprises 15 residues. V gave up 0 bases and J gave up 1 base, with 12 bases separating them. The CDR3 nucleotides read TGCAGTGCTAGAGATAACAGACAAGCGAACACTGAAGCTTTCTTT. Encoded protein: CSARDNRQANTEAFF.

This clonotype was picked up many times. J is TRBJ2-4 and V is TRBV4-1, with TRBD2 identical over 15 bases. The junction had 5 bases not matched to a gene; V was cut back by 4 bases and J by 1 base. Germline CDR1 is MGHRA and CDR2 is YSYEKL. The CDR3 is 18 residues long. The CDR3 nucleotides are TGCGCCAGCAGCCCAGGACTAGCGGGGGGGCGGGCCAAAAACATTCAGTACTTC. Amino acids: CASSPGLAGGRAKNIQYF.

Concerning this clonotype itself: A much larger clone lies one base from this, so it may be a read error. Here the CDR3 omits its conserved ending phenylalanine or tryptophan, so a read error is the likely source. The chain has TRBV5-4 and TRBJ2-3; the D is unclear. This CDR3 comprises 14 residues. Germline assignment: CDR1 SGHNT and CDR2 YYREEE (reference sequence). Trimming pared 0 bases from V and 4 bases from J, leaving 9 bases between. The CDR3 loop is CASSLEPSADTQYV. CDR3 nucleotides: TGTGCCAGCAGCTTGGAACCCTCGGCAGATACGCAGTATGTT.

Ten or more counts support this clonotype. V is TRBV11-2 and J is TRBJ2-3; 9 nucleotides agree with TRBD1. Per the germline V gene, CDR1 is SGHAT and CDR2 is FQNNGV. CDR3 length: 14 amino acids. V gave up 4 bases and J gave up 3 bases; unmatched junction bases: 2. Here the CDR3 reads CASSSGQGTDTQYF. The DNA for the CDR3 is TGTGCCAGCAGCTCGGGACAGGGTACAGATACGCAGTATTTT.

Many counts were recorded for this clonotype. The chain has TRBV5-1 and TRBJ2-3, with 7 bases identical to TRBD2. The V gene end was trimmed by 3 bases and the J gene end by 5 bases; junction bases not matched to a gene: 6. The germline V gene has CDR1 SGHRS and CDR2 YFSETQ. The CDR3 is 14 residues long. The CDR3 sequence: CASSWAPGGDTQYF. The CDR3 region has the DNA TGCGCCAGCAGCTGGGCCCCGGGGGGAGATACGCAGTATTTT.

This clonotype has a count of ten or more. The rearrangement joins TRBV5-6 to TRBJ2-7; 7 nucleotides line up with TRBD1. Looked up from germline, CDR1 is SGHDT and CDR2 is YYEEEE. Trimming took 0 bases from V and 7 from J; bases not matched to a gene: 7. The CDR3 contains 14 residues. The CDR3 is CASSLGGTAQEQYF. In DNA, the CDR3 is TGTGCCAGCAGCTTGGGAGGGACAGCCCAAGAGCAGTACTTC.

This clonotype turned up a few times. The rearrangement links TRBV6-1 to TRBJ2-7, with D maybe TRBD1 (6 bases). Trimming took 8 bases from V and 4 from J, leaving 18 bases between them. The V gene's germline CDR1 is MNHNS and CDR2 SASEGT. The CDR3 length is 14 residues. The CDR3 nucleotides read TGTGCCAGCTCTGGACAGAGAAATGGTTACGAGCAGTACTTC. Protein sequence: CASSGQRNGYEQYF.

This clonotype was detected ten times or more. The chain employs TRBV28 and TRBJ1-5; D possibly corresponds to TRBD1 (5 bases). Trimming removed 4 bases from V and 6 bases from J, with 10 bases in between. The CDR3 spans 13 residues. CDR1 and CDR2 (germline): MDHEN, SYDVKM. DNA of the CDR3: TGTGCCAGCAGTTCAGGGCCGGGTCAGCCCCAGCATTTT. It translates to CASSSGPGQPQHF.

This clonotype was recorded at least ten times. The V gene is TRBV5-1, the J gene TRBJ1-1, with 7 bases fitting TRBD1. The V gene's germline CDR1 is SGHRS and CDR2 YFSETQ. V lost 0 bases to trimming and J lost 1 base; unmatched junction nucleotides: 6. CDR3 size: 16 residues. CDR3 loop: CASSLEWDRRNTEAFF. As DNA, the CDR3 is TGCGCCAGCAGCTTGGAGTGGGACAGAAGGAACACTGAAGCTTTCTTT.

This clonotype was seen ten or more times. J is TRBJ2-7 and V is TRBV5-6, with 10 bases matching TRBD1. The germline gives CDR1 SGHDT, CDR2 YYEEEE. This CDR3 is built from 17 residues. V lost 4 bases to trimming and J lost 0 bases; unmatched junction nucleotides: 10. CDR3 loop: CASSSWGTGDSSYEQYF. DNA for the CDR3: TGTGCCAGCAGCAGCTGGGGGACAGGGGATTCCTCCTACGAGCAGTACTTC. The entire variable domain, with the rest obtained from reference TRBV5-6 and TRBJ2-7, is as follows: DAGVTQSPTHLIKTRGQQVTLRCSPKSGHDTVSWYQQALGQGPQFIFQYYEEEERQRGNFPDRFSGHQFPNYSSELNVNALLLGDSALYLCASSSWGTGDSSYEQYFGPGTRLTVT.

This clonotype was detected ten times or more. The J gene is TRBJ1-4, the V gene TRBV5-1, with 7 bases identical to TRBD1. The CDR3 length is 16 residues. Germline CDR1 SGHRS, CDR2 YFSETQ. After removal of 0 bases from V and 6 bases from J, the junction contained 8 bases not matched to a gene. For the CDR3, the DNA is TGCGCCAGCAGCTTGGCCAAAGCAGGACAGGATGAAAAACTGTTTTTT. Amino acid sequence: CASSLAKAGQDEKLFF. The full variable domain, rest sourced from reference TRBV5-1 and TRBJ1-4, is KAGVTQTPRYLIKTRGQQVTLSCSPISGHRSVSWYQQTPGQGLQFLFEYFSETQRNKGNFPGRFSGRQFSNSRSEMNVSTLELGDSALYLCASSLAKAGQDEKLFFGSGTQLSVL.

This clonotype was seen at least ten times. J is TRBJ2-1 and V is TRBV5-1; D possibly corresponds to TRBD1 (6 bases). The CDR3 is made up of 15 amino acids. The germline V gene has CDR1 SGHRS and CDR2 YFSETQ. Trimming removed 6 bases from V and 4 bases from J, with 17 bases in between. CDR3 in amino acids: CASNAQGTSYNEQFF. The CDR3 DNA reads TGCGCCAGCAACGCACAGGGCACTTCTTACAATGAGCAGTTCTTC.

The CDR3 loop is CASSPPQGIYEQYF. DNA for the CDR3: TGTGCCAGCAGCCCCCCCCAGGGGATCTACGAGCAGTACTTC. The chain combines TRBV12-3 or TRBV12-4 with TRBJ2-7; TRBD1 is a possible D gene (6 bases). V gave up 6 bases and J gave up 3 bases, with 15 bases separating them. CDR3 length: 14 amino acids.

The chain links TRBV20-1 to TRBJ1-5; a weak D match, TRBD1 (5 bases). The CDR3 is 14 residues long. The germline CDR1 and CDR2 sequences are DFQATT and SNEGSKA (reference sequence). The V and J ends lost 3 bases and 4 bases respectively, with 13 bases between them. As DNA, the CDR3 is TGCAGTGCTAGTGGAGGGGAATCGAATCAGCCCCAGCATTTT. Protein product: CSASGGESNQPQHF.

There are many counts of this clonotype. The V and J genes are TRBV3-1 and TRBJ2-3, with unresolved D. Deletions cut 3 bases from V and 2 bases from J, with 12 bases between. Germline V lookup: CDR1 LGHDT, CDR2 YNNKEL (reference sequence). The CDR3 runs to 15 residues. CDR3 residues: CASSQNGPYTDTQYF. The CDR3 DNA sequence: TGTGCCAGCAGCCAGAACGGGCCGTACACAGATACGCAGTATTTT.

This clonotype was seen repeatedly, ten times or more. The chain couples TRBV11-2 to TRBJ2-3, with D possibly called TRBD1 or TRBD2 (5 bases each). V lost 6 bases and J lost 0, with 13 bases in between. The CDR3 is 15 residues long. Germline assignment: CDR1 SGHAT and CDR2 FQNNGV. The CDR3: CASSFQGASTDTQYF. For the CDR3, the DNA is TGTGCCAGCAGTTTCCAGGGAGCTAGCACAGATACGCAGTATTTT.

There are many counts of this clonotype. The CDR3 region has the DNA TGTGCCAGCAGCTTAATTGCAGTATACAATGAGCAGTTCTTC. It yields the protein CASSLIAVYNEQFF. The chain joins TRBV7-9 to TRBJ2-1; no definite D call. The CDR3 runs to 14 residues. Germline lookup yields CDR1 SEHNR and CDR2 FQNEAQ (reference sequence). Between the trimmed V and J ends, which lost 2 bases and 4 bases, there was a span of 9 bases.

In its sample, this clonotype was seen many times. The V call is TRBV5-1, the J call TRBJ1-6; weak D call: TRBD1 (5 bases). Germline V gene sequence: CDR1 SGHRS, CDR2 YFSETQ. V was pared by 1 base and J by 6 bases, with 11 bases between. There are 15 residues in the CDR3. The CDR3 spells CASSLQTVGNSPLHF. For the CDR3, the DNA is TGCGCCAGCAGCTTGCAGACAGTCGGTAATTCACCCCTCCACTTT.

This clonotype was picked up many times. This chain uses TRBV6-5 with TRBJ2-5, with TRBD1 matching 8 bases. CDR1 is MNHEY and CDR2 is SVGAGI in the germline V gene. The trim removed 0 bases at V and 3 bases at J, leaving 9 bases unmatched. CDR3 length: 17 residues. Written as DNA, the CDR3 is TGTGCCAGCAGTTACTCGATAGGGGACAGGAGAGAAGAGACCCAGTACTTC. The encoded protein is CASSYSIGDRREETQYF.

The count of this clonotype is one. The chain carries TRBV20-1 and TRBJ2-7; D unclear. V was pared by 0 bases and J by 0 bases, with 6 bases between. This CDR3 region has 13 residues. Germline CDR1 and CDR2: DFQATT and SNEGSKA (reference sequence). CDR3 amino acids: CSAREPSSYEQYF. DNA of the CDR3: TGCAGTGCTAGAGAACCTAGCTCCTACGAGCAGTACTTC.

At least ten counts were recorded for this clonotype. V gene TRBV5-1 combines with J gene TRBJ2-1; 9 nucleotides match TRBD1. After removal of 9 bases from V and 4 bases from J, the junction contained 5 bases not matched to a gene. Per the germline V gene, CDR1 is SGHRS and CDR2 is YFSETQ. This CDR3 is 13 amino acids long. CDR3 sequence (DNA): TGCGCCACCTCGACAGGGGGATACAATGAGCAGTTCTTC. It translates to CATSTGGYNEQFF.

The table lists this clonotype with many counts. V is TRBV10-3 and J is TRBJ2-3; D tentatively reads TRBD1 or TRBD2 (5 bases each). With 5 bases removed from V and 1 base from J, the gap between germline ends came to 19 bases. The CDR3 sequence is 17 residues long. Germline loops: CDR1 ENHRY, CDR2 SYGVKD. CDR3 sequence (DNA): TGTGCCATCAGTTCCGGGACGGGTCTCCTCCGCACAGATACGCAGTATTTT. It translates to CAISSGTGLLRTDTQYF.

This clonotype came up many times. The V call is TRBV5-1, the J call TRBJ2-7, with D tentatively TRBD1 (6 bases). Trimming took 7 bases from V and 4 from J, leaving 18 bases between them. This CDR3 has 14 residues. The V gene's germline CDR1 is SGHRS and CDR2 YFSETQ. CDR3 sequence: CASGEGQPPYEQYF. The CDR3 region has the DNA TGCGCCAGCGGGGAAGGACAGCCACCATACGAGCAGTACTTC.

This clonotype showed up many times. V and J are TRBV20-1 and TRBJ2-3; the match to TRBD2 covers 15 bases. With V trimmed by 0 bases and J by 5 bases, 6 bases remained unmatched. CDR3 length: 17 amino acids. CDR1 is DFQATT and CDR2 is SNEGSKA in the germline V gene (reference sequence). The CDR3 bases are TGCAGTGCTAGAGATTGGGGACTAGCGGGGGGATTAGATACGCAGTATTTT. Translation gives CSARDWGLAGGLDTQYF.

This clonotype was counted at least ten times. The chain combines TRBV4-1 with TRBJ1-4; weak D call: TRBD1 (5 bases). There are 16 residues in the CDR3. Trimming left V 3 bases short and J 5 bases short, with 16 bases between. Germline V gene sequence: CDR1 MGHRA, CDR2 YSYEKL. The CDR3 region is CASSQGELHGNEKLFF. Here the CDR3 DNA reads TGCGCCAGCAGCCAGGGGGAGCTACACGGGAATGAAAAACTGTTTTTT.

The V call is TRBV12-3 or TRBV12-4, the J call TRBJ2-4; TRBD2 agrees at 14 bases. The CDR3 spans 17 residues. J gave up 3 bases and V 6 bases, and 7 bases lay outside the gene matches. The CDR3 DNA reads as TGTGCCAGCAGACCCCCCGGGACTAGCGGGGGCAAAAACATTCAGTACTTC. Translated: CASRPPGTSGGKNIQYF.

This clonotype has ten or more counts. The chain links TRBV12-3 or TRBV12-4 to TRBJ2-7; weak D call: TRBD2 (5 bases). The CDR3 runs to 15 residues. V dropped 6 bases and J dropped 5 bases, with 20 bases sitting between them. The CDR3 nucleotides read TGTGCCAGCAGGGCGAATACGGCAGGAGGACACGAGCAGTACTTC. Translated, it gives CASRANTAGGHEQYF.

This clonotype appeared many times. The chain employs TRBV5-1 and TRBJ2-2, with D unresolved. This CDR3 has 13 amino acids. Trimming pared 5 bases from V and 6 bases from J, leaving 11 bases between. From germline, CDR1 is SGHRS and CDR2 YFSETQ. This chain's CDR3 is CASSHSEAGELFF. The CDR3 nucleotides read TGCGCCAGCAGTCATAGTGAGGCCGGGGAGCTGTTTTTT. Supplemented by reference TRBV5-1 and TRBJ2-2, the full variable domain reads KAGVTQTPRYLIKTRGQQVTLSCSPISGHRSVSWYQQTPGQGLQFLFEYFSETQRNKGNFPGRFSGRQFSNSRSEMNVSTLELGDSALYLCASSHSEAGELFFGEGSRLTVL.

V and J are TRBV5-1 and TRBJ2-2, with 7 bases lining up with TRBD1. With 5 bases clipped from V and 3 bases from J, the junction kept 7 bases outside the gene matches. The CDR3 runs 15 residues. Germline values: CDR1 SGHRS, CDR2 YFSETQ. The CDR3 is CASSTRTGHTGELFF. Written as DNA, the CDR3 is TGCGCCAGCAGTACCCGGACAGGTCACACCGGGGAGCTGTTTTTT.

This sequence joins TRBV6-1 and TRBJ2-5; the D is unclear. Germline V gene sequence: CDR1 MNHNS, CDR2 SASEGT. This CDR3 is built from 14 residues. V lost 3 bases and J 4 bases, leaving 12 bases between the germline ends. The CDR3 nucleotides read TGTGCCAGCAGTGACGACGGCGTACTAGAGACCCAGTACTTC. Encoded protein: CASSDDGVLETQYF.